This T cell receptor beta chain was sequenced for a study of blood T cell repertoires in COVID-19. Assay: immunoSEQ multiplex PCR; the TCRdb copy retains only in-frame clones and omits some. This sample carries about 210,000 clones, approximately 85% of them seen once, and the ten largest clones take 5.2%. Trimming cost V 5 bases and J 8 bases; bases outside gene matches: 6. The V gene's germline CDR1 is MDHEN and CDR2 SYDVKM. There are 14 residues in the CDR3. The V gene is TRBV28, the J gene TRBJ1-6; the match to TRBD1 covers 7 bases. Sequences were obtained from peripheral blood. This receptor was identified in a woman aged 70 to 79 with COVID-19, enrolled during active disease. CDR3 loop: CASSSRGSDSPLHF. In DNA form, the CDR3 reads TGTGCCAGCAGTAGCAGGGGGAGTGATTCACCCCTCCACTTT.